What follows are 16 T cell receptor beta chains derived from one specimen sequenced in a study of identical twins. TCRdb called the 5' RACE reads again in MiXCR, with one record for every CDR3 protein. In the table there are just under 650,000 distinct CDR3 sequences, 7.1% of which are singletons. These same records also appear under a second study, on yellow fever vaccine responses in identical twins.

The sequencing input was PBMCs. These receptors all stem from a woman between 18 and 29 years old in good health.

This clonotype has only a few counts. This chain connects TRBV24-1 to TRBJ2-2, with D possibly being TRBD2 (7 bases). Trimming took off 9 bases at V and 4 bases at J, with 11 bases between the two ends. This CDR3 is built from 13 residues. Germline V lookup: CDR1 KGHDR, CDR2 SFDVKD. The CDR3 loop is CATGGGGTGELFF. In DNA, the CDR3 is TGTGCCACCGGGGGGGGCGGCACCGGGGAGCTGTTTTTT.

This chain joins TRBV10-3 and TRBJ2-7; 8 nucleotides match TRBD2. Germline CDR1 reads ENHRY; CDR2 reads SYGVKD. The CDR3 has 16 amino acids. J gave up 3 bases and V 0 bases, and 7 bases lay outside the gene matches. CDR3: CAISESAGGLIYEQYV. CDR3 bases: TGTGCCATCAGTGAGTCGGCGGGGGGACTGATCTACGAGCAGTACGTC.

This clonotype was counted ten times or more. V usage is TRBV20-1 and J usage is TRBJ1-2; D remains unclear. V was clipped by 1 base and J by 3 bases, with 6 bases between them. Germline CDR1 and CDR2: DFQATT and SNEGSKA (reference sequence). The length of the CDR3 is 12 residues. CDR3 residues: CSARVTDYGYTF. The CDR3 region has the DNA TGCAGTGCTAGAGTGACGGACTATGGCTACACCTTC.

This chain uses TRBV6-5 with TRBJ2-1, with D maybe TRBD2 (6 bases). Germline CDR1 MNHEY, CDR2 SVGAGI. The CDR3 totals 14 residues. The V gene lost 0 bases and the J gene lost 5 bases, with 8 bases spanning the gap. The CDR3 bases are TGTGCCAGCAGTTACTCGAGACTAGACAATGAGCAGTTCTTC. Its translation is CASSYSRLDNEQFF.

This clonotype was counted a few times. The chain combines TRBV28 with TRBJ1-1; D not certain. This CDR3 region has 16 residues. The germline V and J ends were trimmed by 4 bases and 1 base, with 16 bases remaining between them. CDR1 MDHEN and CDR2 SYDVKM come from the germline V gene. CDR3 in DNA: TGTGCCAGCAGTTCCAGTGGGTCCGCGGGGAACACTGAAGCTTTCTTT. This translates into CASSSSGSAGNTEAFF. The variable domain in full, with the rest retrieved from reference TRBV28 and TRBJ1-1, is DVKVTQSSRYLVKRTGEKVFLECVQDMDHENMFWYRQDPGLGLRLIYFSYDVKMKEKGDIPEGYSVSREKKERFSLILESASTNQTSMYLCASSSSGSAGNTEAFFGQGTRLTVV.

This clonotype was picked up a small number of times. This sequence joins TRBV20-1 and TRBJ1-5; weak D call: TRBD1 (5 bases). Germline CDR1 reads DFQATT; CDR2 reads SNEGSKA (reference sequence). Trimming shortened V by 1 base and J by 5 bases, and 21 bases separated the two germline ends. The CDR3 is made up of 17 amino acids. The CDR3 spells CSARALLTEDLDQPQHF. The CDR3 nucleotides are TGCAGTGCTAGAGCCCTATTGACAGAAGATTTGGATCAGCCCCAGCATTTT.

This clonotype has just a few counts. The rearrangement links TRBV5-5 to TRBJ1-1; unclear D gene. V was pared by 2 bases and J by 0 bases, with 17 bases between. Germline CDR1 and CDR2: SGHKS and YYEKEE (reference sequence). CDR3 size: 17 residues. The CDR3 protein is CASSFTISNTMNTEAFF. Here the CDR3 DNA reads TGTGCCAGCAGCTTTACGATTTCCAACACCATGAACACTGAAGCTTTCTTT.

Only one count was recorded for this clonotype. This CDR3 is missing its conserved last phenylalanine or tryptophan, likely due to a read error. V gene TRBV7-9 combines with J gene TRBJ2-3; TRBD1 aligns across 7 bases. Germline V gene sequence: CDR1 SEHNR, CDR2 FQNEAQ (reference sequence). J gave up 4 bases and V 1 base, and 5 bases lay outside the gene matches. The CDR3 has 15 residues. The CDR3 sequence: CASSLDGRGSDTQYS. CDR3 DNA sequence: TGTGCCAGCAGCTTAGACGGCAGGGGGTCAGATACGCAGTATTCT.

Many counts were recorded for this clonotype. The chain carries TRBV7-9 and TRBJ2-2; D gene ambiguous. V was shortened by 5 bases and J by 6 bases, with 4 bases between the two germline ends. The CDR3 has 11 residues. From germline, CDR1 is SEHNR and CDR2 FQNEAQ (reference sequence). The CDR3 region is CASSPPGELFF. The CDR3 nucleotides are TGTGCCAGCAGCCCCCCCGGGGAGCTGTTTTTT.

This clonotype was detected many times. The chain joins TRBV5-1 to TRBJ2-7, with TRBD2 matching 12 bases. Losses at the gene ends were 3 bases for V and 4 bases for J; bases not matched to a gene: 2. Germline CDR1 SGHRS, CDR2 YFSETQ. The CDR3 is 14 residues long. CDR3 sequence (DNA): TGCGCCAGCAGCTGGACTAGCGGGACTTACGAGCAGTACTTC. This translates into CASSWTSGTYEQYF.

The CDR3 nucleotides are TGTGCCAGCAGCCCTTCCGACCGACGGTATGGCTACACCTTC. Amino acids: CASSPSDRRYGYTF. The chain links TRBV5-5 to TRBJ1-2, with D unresolved. V lost 4 bases and J 5 bases, leaving 15 bases between the germline ends. This CDR3 is 14 amino acids long. Germline lookup yields CDR1 SGHKS and CDR2 YYEKEE (reference sequence).

The V gene is TRBV6-1, the J gene TRBJ2-2, with TRBD2 as a possible D gene (5 bases). V lost 6 bases and J 8 bases, leaving 16 bases between the germline ends. The V gene's germline CDR1 is MNHNS and CDR2 SASEGT. The CDR3 has 14 amino acids. The CDR3 here is CASSGGARGGELFF. CDR3 nucleotide sequence: TGTGCCAGCAGCGGCGGTGCCCGAGGGGGGGAGCTGTTTTTT.

This clonotype was seen a handful of times. This chain uses TRBV12-3 or TRBV12-4 with TRBJ2-1; TRBD2 might be the D (6 bases). V lost 0 bases and J 5 bases, leaving 14 bases between the germline ends. CDR3 length: 16 residues. CDR3 loop: CASSLASGLYNNEQFF. CDR3 bases: TGTGCCAGCAGTTTAGCCTCGGGACTGTATAACAATGAGCAGTTCTTC.

This clonotype was detected a few times. V usage is TRBV6-1 and J usage is TRBJ2-3; D ambiguous. CDR1 and CDR2 (germline): MNHNS, SASEGT. The germline V and J ends were trimmed by 5 bases and 5 bases, with 11 bases remaining between them. CDR3 length: 13 amino acids. CDR3 sequence reads: CASSPFVGDTQYF. The CDR3 DNA sequence: TGTGCCAGCAGTCCTTTCGTGGGAGATACGCAGTATTTT.

The gene calls are TRBV9 and TRBJ2-1; the match to TRBD2 covers 9 bases. Germline lookup yields CDR1 SGDLS and CDR2 YYNGEE. The ends lost 1 base at V and 15 bases at J; junction bases unmatched: 8. The CDR3 has 13 amino acids. The CDR3 coding sequence is TGTGCCAGCAGCGTATGGCGGGAGGGCCCTCCGTTCTTC. It encodes CASSVWREGPPFF.

The chain links TRBV7-9 to TRBJ2-1; D unresolved. The V end lost 4 bases, the J end lost 1 base, and 14 bases lay between the germline ends. CDR1 SEHNR and CDR2 FQNEAQ come from the germline V gene (reference sequence). The CDR3 is 16 residues long. CDR3 in DNA: TGTGCCAGCAGCTCTTATCCAGAGTCTTCCTACAATGAGCAGTTCTTC. Residues: CASSSYPESSYNEQFF.